This TCR beta chain came from a study of response to subunit inactivated influenza vaccine. A single record per CDR3 protein comes from TCRdb applying MiXCR to the RT-PCR reads. The sample contains about 620,000 distinct CDR3 sequences, roughly 12% of which appear only once. A further study also used this sample, focusing on T cells expressing NK-cell markers. That work adds: With UMIs, 5'RACE template switching was used to make TCR beta cDNA. The TCR beta repertoires originated in sorted CD3+CD56+NKG2C+, CD3+CD56+NKG2C- and CD3+CD56-NKG2C+ T cells. One of the eight sequenced donors was seronegative, whereas the other seven were HCMV-seropositive. Among several donors, these clonotypes also ranked first in the CD3+CD56-NKG2C+ fraction. Whether expanded NKG2C-expressing T cell clones recognize HCMV is unknown.

Material: PBMCs from blood, obtained on the day of vaccination. The TCR originated in a man aged 50 or older who received an inactivated influenza vaccine.

DNA of the CDR3: TGTGCCAGCAGCGCAGCTAACTATGGCTACACCTTC. Amino acids: CASSAANYGYTF. This chain uses TRBV9 with TRBJ1-2; D is uncertain. With 3 bases removed from V and 0 bases from J, the gap between germline ends came to 3 bases. The CDR3 loop spans 12 amino acids. CDR1 and CDR2 (germline): SGDLS, YYNGEE.